This T cell receptor beta chain was obtained from a study of sequential checkpoint blockade in melanoma. Treatment here: randomized to nivolumab then ipilimumab (arm A) or the reverse (arm B). The table lists this clone with many counts. This CDR3 has 17 amino acids. Trimming took 3 bases from V and 6 from J; bases not matched to a gene: 12. The germline V gene encodes CDR1 SGHVS and CDR2 FNYEAQ. Measured with immunoSEQ multiplex PCR; TCRdb has only the in-frame clones, and not every one. The repertoire consists of around 3,000 clones, with about a quarter occurring once and the leading ten covering 10%.

This clonotype was obtained from a human donor with melanoma. The chain joins TRBV7-6 to TRBJ2-7, with 12 bases matching TRBD2. The specimen comprised tumor tissue (inferred from file names), sampled from a patient given nivolumab and ipilimumab in sequence. CDR3 region: CASSLGASGGAALEQYF. The CDR3 bases are TGTGCCAGCAGCTTGGGGGCTAGCGGGGGGGCCGCTCTCGAGCAGTACTTC. Full variable domain (remainder filled in from reference TRBV7-6 and TRBJ2-7): GAGVSQSPRYKVTKRGQDVALRCDPISGHVSLYWYRQALGQGPEFLTYFNYEAQQDKSGLPNDRFSAERPEGSISTLTIQRTEQRDSAMYRCASSLGASGGAALEQYFGPGTRLTVT.